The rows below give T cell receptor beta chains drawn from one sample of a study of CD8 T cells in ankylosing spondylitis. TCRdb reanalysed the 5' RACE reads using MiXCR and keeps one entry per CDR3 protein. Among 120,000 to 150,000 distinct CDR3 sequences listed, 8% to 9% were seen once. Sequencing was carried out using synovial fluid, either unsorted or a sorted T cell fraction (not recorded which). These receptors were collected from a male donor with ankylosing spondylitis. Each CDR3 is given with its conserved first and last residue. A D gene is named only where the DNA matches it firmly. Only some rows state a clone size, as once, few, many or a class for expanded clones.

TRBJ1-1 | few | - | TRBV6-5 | CASSYQPHRMGMNTEAFF | TGTGCCAGCAGTTACCAGCCTCACCGAATGGGCATGAACACTGAAGCTTTCTTT
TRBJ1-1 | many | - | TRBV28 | CASLDALGGFMNTEAFF | TGTGCCAGCCTCGACGCGCTGGGGGGCTTCATGAACACTGAAGCTTTCTTT
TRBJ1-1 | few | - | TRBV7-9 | CASSLGGSATTSEAFF | TGTGCCAGCAGCTTAGGTGGGTCAGCTACAACTTCTGAAGCTTTCTTT
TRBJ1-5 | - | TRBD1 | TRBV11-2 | CASSLRQGADQPQHF | TGTGCCAGCAGCTTACGGCAGGGGGCCGATCAGCCCCAGCATTTT
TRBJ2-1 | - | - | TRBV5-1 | CASSLGATVSNEQFF | TGCGCCAGCAGCTTGGGAGCGACAGTTAGCAATGAGCAGTTCTTC
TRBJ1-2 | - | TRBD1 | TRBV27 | CASKQGADYGYTF | TGTGCCTCTAAACAGGGGGCCGACTATGGCTACACCTTC
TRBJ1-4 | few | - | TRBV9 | CASSVEWGRDEKLFF | TGTGCCAGCAGCGTAGAGTGGGGGCGAGATGAAAAACTGTTTTTT
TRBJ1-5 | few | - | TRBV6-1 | CASSAQIRQPQHF | TGTGCCAGCAGTGCCCAGATTCGGCAGCCCCAGCATTTT
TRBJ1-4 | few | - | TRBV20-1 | CSAPGDATNEKLFF | TGCAGTGCCCCGGGGGACGCAACTAATGAAAAACTGTTTTTT
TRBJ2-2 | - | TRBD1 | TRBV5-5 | CASSTRTGRFGETGELFF | TGTGCCAGCAGCACCCGGACAGGGAGATTCGGCGAAACCGGGGAGCTGTTTTTT
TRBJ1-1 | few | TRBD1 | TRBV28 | CASSLDRGREAFF | TGTGCCAGCAGTTTAGACAGGGGGCGGGAAGCTTTCTTT
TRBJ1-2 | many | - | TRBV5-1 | CASSLVLQGDTNYGYTF | TGCGCCAGCAGCTTGGTTCTCCAAGGGGACACTAACTATGGCTACACCTTC
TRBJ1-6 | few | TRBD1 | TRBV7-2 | CASNPQGKDSPLHF | TGTGCCAGCAACCCACAGGGGAAGGATTCACCCCTCCACTTT
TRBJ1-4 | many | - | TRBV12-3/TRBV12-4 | CASSYGGRDEKLFF | TGTGCCAGCAGCTATGGAGGCAGGGATGAAAAACTGTTTTTT
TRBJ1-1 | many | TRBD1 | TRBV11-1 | CASGRQGLEAFF | TGTGCCAGCGGGAGACAGGGGCTTGAAGCTTTCTTT
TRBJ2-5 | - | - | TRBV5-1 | CASSLDPGVVETQYF | TGCGCCAGCAGCTTGGACCCAGGGGTAGTAGAGACCCAGTACTTC
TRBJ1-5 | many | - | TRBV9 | CASSVGGGAEPQHF | TGTGCCAGCAGCGTAGGGGGAGGTGCCGAGCCCCAGCATTTT
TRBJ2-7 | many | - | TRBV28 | CASTPFGPSYEQYF | TGTGCCAGCACTCCCTTTGGGCCCTCCTACGAGCAGTACTTC
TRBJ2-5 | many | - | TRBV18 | CASSPSTRGLQETQYF | TGTGCCAGCTCACCTTCGACTAGAGGCCTCCAAGAGACCCAGTACTTC
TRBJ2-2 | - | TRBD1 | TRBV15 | CATSRFQGAGELFF | TGTGCCACCAGCAGATTCCAGGGGGCCGGGGAGCTGTTTTTT
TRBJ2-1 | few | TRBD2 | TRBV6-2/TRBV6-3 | CASSYAGTSLRSSYNEQFF | TGTGCCAGCAGTTACGCCGGGACTAGCTTGAGGAGCTCCTACAATGAGCAGTTCTTC
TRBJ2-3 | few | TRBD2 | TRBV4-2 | CASSQDLAGGPDTQYF | TGTGCCAGCAGCCAAGATCTAGCGGGGGGGCCAGATACGCAGTATTTT
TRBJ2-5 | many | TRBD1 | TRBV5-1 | CASSPTGMGYQETQYF | TGCGCCAGCAGCCCGACAGGGATGGGGTACCAAGAGACCCAGTACTTC
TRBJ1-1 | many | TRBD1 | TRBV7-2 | CASSWTGGQPSEAFF | TGTGCCAGCAGTTGGACAGGGGGACAACCGTCAGAAGCTTTCTTT
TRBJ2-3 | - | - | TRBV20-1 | CSVTGLLTDTQYF | TGCAGTGTTACGGGACTTCTTACAGATACGCAGTATTTT
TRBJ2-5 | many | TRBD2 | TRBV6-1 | CASSLAANQETQYF | TGTGCCAGCAGCCTAGCGGCGAACCAAGAGACCCAGTACTTC
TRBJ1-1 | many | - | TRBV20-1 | CSALGPWNTEAFF | TGCAGTGCTCTTGGACCTTGGAACACTGAAGCTTTCTTT
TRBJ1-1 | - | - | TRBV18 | CASSPFPGRTEAFF | TGTGCCAGCTCACCTTTCCCGGGACGCACTGAAGCTTTCTTT
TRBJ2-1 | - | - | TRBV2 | CASSSAPREEQFF | TGTGCCAGCTCTAGCGCCCCCCGAGAAGAGCAGTTCTTC
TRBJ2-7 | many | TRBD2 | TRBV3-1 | CASSQIGLAGGGQYF | TGTGCCAGCAGCCAGATCGGGCTAGCGGGAGGGGGGCAGTACTTC
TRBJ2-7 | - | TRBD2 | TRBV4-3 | CASSQLLLAGTYEQYF | TGCGCCAGCAGCCAACTCCTACTAGCGGGGACCTACGAGCAGTACTTC
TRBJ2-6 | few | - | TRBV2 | CASSPDLSGANVLTF | TGTGCCAGCAGTCCGGACTTATCTGGGGCCAACGTCCTGACTTTC
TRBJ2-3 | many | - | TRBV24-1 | CATSDPGTHSTDTQYF | TGTGCCACCAGTGACCCAGGGACTCATAGCACAGATACGCAGTATTTT
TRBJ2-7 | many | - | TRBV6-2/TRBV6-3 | CASSPRGGAPDSYEQYF | TGTGCCAGCAGCCCCCGTGGGGGGGCCCCAGACTCCTACGAGCAGTACTTC
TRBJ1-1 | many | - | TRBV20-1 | CSARHAGYTEAFF | TGCAGTGCTAGGCATGCAGGGTATACTGAAGCTTTCTTT
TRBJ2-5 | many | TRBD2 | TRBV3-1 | CASSHGTSQQETQYF | TGTGCCAGCAGCCATGGGACTAGTCAGCAAGAGACCCAGTACTTC
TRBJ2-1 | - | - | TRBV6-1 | CASSALAHYNEQFF | TGTGCCAGCAGTGCCTTAGCCCACTACAATGAGCAGTTCTTC
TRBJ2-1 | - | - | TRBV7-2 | CASSPKRTEQFF | TGTGCCAGCAGCCCAAAAAGGACGGAGCAGTTCTTC
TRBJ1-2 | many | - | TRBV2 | CASSDGRPLYGYTF | TGTGCCAGCAGTGATGGGAGGCCCCTTTATGGCTACACCTTC
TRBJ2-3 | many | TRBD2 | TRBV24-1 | CATSDRIAGGTNTQYF | TGTGCCACCAGTGATCGGATAGCGGGGGGCACAAATACGCAGTATTTT
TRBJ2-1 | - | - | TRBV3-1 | CASSQFGGWRNEQFF | TGTGCCAGCAGCCAATTTGGGGGATGGAGAAATGAGCAGTTCTTC
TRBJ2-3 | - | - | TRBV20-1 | CSARQTRILTQYF | TGCAGTGCTAGGCAAACTAGAATTCTGACGCAGTATTTT
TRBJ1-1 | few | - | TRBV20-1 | CSAAYRLPGAFF | TGCAGTGCCGCCTACAGGCTCCCGGGGGCTTTCTTT
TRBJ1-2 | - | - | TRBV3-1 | CASSRGEARGYGYTF | TGTGCCAGCAGCCGGGGAGAGGCAAGGGGCTATGGCTACACCTTC
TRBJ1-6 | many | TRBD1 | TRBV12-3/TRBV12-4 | CASKGGTADSPLHF | TGTGCCTCCAAGGGAGGGACAGCCGATTCACCCCTCCACTTT
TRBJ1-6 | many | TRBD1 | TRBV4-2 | CASSPAGTGMASPLHF | TGTGCCAGCAGCCCCGCGGGGACAGGGATGGCGTCACCCCTCCACTTT
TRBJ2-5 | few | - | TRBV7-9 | CASSSSGDPKTQYF | TGTGCCAGCAGCTCCTCGGGGGACCCAAAGACCCAGTACTTC
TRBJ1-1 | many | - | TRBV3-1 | CASSPGTFGGAFF | TGTGCCAGCAGCCCCGGGACCTTTGGTGGGGCTTTCTTT
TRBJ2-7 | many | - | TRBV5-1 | CASSSMTGTRLSEQYF | TGCGCCAGCAGCTCGATGACAGGTACAAGATTGAGCGAGCAGTACTTC
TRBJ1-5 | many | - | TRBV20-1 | CSAILGASSNQPQHF | TGCAGTGCTATCTTAGGGGCTTCTAGCAATCAGCCCCAGCATTTT
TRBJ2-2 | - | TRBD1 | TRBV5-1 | CASSKPRGRMKTGELFF | TGCGCCAGCAGCAAGCCCAGGGGGAGAATGAAGACCGGGGAGCTGTTTTTT
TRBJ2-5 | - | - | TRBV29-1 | CSVEGLQKETQYF | TGCAGCGTTGAAGGACTACAAAAAGAGACCCAGTACTTC
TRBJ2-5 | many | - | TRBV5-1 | CASSFLGTPFLETQYF | TGCGCCAGCAGCTTCCTCGGGACCCCTTTTTTGGAGACCCAGTACTTC